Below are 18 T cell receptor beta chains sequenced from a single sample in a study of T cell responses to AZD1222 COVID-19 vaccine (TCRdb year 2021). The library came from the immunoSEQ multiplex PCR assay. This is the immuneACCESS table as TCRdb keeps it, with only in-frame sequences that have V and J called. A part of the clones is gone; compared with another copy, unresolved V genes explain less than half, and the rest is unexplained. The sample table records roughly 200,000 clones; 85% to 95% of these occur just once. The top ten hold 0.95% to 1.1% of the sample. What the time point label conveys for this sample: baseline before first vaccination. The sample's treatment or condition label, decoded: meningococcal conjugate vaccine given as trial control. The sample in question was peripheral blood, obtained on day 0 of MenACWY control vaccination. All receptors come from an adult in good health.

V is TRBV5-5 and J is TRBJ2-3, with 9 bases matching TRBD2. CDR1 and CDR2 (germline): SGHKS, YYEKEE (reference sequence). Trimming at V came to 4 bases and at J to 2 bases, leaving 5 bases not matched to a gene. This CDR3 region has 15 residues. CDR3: CASSVAGEITDTQYF. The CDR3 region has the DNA TGTGCCAGCAGCGTAGCGGGGGAGATCACAGATACGCAGTATTTT.

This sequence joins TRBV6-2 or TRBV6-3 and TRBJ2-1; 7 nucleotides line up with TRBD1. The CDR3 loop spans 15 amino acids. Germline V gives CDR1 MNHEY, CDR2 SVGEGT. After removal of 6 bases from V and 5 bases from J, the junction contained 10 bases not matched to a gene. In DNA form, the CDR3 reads TGTGCCAGCAGCCGAAAGGGGACAGCTCACAATGAGCAGTTCTTC. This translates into CASSRKGTAHNEQFF.

In nucleotides, the CDR3 is TGTGCCAGTCGGACAGGGGCCCTCTCTGGAAACACCATATATTTT. Residues: CASRTGALSGNTIYF. The chain is built from TRBV2 and TRBJ1-3, with 9 positions matching TRBD1. This CDR3 comprises 15 residues. Germline V gene data show CDR1 as SNHLY and CDR2 as FYNNEI. V lost 9 bases to trimming and J lost 0 bases; unmatched junction nucleotides: 6.

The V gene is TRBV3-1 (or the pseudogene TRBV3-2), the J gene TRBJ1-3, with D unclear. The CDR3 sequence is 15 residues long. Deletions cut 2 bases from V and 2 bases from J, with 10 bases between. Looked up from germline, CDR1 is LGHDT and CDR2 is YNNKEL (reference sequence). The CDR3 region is CASSQTLRTGNTIYF. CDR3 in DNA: TGTGCCAGCAGCCAAACTCTTAGGACTGGAAACACCATATATTTT.

The CDR3 DNA is TGTGCCAGCAGCTTAGAAGCCGTTACCGGGGAGCTGTTTTTT. The encoded protein is CASSLEAVTGELFF. The rearrangement joins TRBV7-9 to TRBJ2-2, with D unclear. The CDR3 has 14 amino acids. The V end lost 1 base, the J end lost 5 bases, and 8 bases lay between the germline ends. Germline CDR1 reads SEHNR; CDR2 reads FQNEAQ (reference sequence).

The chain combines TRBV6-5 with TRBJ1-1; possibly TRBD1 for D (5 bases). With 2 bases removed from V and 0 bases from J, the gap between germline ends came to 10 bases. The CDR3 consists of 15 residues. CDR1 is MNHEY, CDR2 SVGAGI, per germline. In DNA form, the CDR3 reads TGTGCCAGCAGTTACGGGGCCAGGGTGAACACTGAAGCTTTCTTT. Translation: CASSYGARVNTEAFF.

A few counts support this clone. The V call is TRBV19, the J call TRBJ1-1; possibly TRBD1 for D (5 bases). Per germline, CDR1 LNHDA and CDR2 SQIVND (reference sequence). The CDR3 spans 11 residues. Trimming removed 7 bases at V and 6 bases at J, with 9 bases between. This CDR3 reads CASIAGAEAFF. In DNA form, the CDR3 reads TGTGCCAGTATTGCGGGGGCTGAAGCTTTCTTT.

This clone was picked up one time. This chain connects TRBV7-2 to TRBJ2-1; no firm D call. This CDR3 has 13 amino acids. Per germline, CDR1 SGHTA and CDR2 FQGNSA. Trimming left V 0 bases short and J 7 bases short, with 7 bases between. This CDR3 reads CASSLAQLNEQFF. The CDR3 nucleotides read TGTGCCAGCAGCTTAGCCCAGTTAAATGAGCAGTTCTTC.

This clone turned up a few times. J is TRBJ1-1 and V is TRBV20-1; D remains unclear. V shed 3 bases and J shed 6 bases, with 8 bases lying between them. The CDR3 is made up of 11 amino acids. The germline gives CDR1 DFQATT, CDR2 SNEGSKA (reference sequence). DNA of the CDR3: TGCAGTGCTAGTCCTTCGTCTGAAGCTTTCTTT. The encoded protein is CSASPSSEAFF.

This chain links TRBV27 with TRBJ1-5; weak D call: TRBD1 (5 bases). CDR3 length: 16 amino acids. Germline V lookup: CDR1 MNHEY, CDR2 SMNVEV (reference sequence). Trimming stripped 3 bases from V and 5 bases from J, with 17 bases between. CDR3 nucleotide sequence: TGTGCCAGCAGTTTGTTGGGACGGCGGGGAGATCAGCCCCAGCATTTT. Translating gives CASSLLGRRGDQPQHF.

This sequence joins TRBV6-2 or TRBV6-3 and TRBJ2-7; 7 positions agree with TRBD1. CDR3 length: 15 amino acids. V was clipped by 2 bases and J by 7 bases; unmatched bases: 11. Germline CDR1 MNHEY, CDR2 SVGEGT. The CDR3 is CASSYPYRGSGEQYF. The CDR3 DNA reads TGTGCCAGCAGTTACCCTTACAGGGGTAGTGGTGAGCAGTACTTC.

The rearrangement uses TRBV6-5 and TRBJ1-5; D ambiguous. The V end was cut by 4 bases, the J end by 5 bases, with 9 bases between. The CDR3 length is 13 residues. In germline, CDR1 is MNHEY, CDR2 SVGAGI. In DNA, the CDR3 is TGTGCCAGCAGTTCCCGTCTCGATCAGCCCCAGCATTTT. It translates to CASSSRLDQPQHF.

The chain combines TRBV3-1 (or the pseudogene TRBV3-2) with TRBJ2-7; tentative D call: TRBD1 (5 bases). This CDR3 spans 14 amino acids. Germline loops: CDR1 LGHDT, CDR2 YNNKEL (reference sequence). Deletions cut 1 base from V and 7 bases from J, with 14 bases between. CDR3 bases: TGTGCCAGCAGCCAAGGAGGACATGGAGCAGAGCAGTACTTC. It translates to CASSQGGHGAEQYF.

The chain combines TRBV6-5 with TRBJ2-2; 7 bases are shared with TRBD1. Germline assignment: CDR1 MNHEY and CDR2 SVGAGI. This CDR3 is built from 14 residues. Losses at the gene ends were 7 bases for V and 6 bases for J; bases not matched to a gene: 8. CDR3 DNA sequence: TGTGCCAGCACCCTCGGGACAGTTGCCGGGGAGCTGTTTTTT. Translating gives CASTLGTVAGELFF.

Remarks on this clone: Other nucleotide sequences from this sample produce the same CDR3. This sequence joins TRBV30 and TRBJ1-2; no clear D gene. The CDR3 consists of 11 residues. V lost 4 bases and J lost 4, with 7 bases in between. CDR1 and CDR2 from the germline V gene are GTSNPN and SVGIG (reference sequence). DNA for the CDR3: TGTGCCTGGAACAGACTCTATGGCTACACCTTC. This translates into CAWNRLYGYTF.

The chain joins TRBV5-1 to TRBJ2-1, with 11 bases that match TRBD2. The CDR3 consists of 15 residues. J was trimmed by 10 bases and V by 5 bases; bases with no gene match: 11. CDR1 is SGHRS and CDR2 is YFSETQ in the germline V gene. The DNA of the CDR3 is TGCGCCAGCAGGTTACTAGCGGGGGAGCGGTCGGAGCAGTTCTTC. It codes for CASRLLAGERSEQFF.

The CDR3 nucleotides are TGTGCCAGCATTCAAGGGCAGGCGGGCAATCAGCCCCAGCATTTT. Translation: CASIQGQAGNQPQHF. The chain couples TRBV6-5 to TRBJ1-5; D gene unclear. The V end was cut by 7 bases, the J end by 2 bases, with 15 bases between. This CDR3 is built from 15 residues. Germline V CDR1 and CDR2: MNHEY, SVGAGI.

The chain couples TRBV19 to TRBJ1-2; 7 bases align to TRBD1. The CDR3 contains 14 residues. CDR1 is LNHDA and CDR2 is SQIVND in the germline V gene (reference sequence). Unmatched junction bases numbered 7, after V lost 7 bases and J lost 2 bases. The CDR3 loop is CASKVDRQNYGYTF. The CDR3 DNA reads TGTGCCAGTAAGGTGGACAGGCAGAACTATGGCTACACCTTC.